Here is one T cell receptor (beta chain) with its context. It has no known antigen specificity. No base qualities exist here, and no much larger clone lies one base off it. The sample has other DNA sequences that encode this CDR3 too. Reading the germline V gene gives CDR1 MNHEY and CDR2 SVGAGI. V is clipped by 0 bases and J by 2 bases, and the sequence between their germline boundaries is 10 bases long. CDR3 length: 15 amino acids, cysteine to phenylalanine. Here the CDR3 DNA is all that survives: 45 bases in frame from base 1. Participants in the prospective study were aged 18 to 89 years, lived in about two dozen United States geographic areas, and enrolled through a virtual design. In the prospective study, cohorts were assigned on the basis of participant-reported clinical history obtained from a screening survey and a study questionnaire. ImmuneRACE Cohort 3 recovered participants were defined by two consecutive negative NP/OP PCR tests, healthcare professional clearance, or symptom resolution. In the prospective study, mobile phlebotomists collected whole blood, serum and a nasopharyngeal or oropharyngeal swab from each participant. Prospective study participants could optionally give additional blood draws and questionnaires over an approximately two-month period. Blood samples from the prospective study were shipped frozen or at room temperature prior to DNA extraction.

TCRbeta CDR3 regions were amplified from genomic DNA by means of the immunoSEQ Assay, a bias-controlled multiplex PCR. In the source study's methods: Nucleated cell counts per sample were estimated from amplification of reference gene primers within the assay. To quantify the absolute abundance of each unique TCRbeta CDR3 rearrangement, sequence reads were collapsed and filtered. For each sample, productive Simpson clonality was calculated as the square root of Simpson's diversity index over productive rearrangements. The table was pulled from immuneACCESS by TCRdb, which kept in-frame rearrangements only. Such tables lose some clones; where checked, under half of the loss comes from unresolved V genes, and the rest has no known cause. That table furnishes V, J and clone size, whereas the DNA furnished D and trimming. The sample data list about 350,000 clones, and over 75% of these were observed just once. The ten largest clones take up approximately 0.93% of the sample.

The data originate from a study of blood T cell repertoires in COVID-19 (dated by TCRdb to about 2020). Turning to the overall study: Samples covering the acute and convalescent phases of COVID-19 were provided by collaborators in the United States, Italy and Spain. The prospective study material was composed of cDNA or gDNA derived from T cells, B-cell-depleted T cells, or PBMCs. A de-identified subject ID, COVID-19 status, age in years and sex were almost always included in the sample metadata. The samples were drawn from two sources: the first 160 participants of the ongoing ImmuneRACE study, and 1,000 to 1,500 subjects contributed by 6 global collaborators. Where HLA class I and class II types were available, the types were taken from metadata supplied by the sample provider, not from assay-based typing. Subjects who had been exposed to COVID-19, were actively infected with it, or had recovered from it provided the deeply sampled blood TCRbeta repertoires that made up the dataset. A freely available public database, intended as a resource for researchers studying the immune response to SARS-CoV-2, is where the repertoires were released.

The paper as a whole reports these results and caveats: How much clinical and demographic metadata was included differed by source and by participant, and the metadata was provided uncurated.

The sequenced sample was PBMCs or T cells enriched from blood (not recorded which). The origin of this receptor is a woman in her twenties or thirties who had recovered from COVID-19. The chain couples TRBV6-5 to TRBJ1-2; possibly the D gene is TRBD1, per 6 matching bases. The CDR3: CASSYSGQANYGYTF. Read as DNA, the sequence is TGTGCCAGCAGTTACTCGGGACAAGCAAACTATGGCTACACCTTC.